These T cell receptor beta chains were read from a single sample in a study of identical twins. One entry per CDR3 protein, called by TCRdb with MiXCR from the 5' RACE reads. The sample shows some 900,000 distinct CDR3 sequences, roughly 12% of them seen only once. The sample was also reused in another study, on yellow fever vaccine responses in identical twins.

The sequencing sample was made of PBMCs. The receptors were sampled from a woman between 18 and 30 years old in good health. Both conserved end residues are part of each CDR3. Each record gives: V gene, clone size, J gene, D gene, CDR3 protein, CDR3 DNA. D genes are given only for firm matches. A clone size is listed for some rows: how often the clone was seen (once, few, many), or a class if it is expanded.

v_call: TRBV12-3/TRBV12-4; clone_size: few; j_call: TRBJ1-2; d_call: -; cdr3_aa: CASSFAQRYGYTF; cdr3_nt: TGTGCCAGCAGTTTCGCCCAACGCTATGGCTACACCTTC
v_call: TRBV11-2; clone_size: many; j_call: TRBJ2-7; d_call: -; cdr3_aa: CASSPSPGSSYEQYF; cdr3_nt: TGTGCCAGCTCACCATCTCCTGGAAGCTCCTACGAGCAGTACTTC
v_call: TRBV18; clone_size: -; j_call: TRBJ1-2; d_call: TRBD1; cdr3_aa: CASSPPGQTRYGYTF; cdr3_nt: TGTGCCAGCTCACCACCGGGACAGACCCGCTATGGCTACACCTTC
v_call: TRBV12-3/TRBV12-4; clone_size: many; j_call: TRBJ1-3; d_call: -; cdr3_aa: CAQGRSSGNTIYF; cdr3_nt: TGTGCTCAGGGCAGAAGCTCTGGAAACACCATATATTTT
v_call: TRBV29-1; clone_size: many; j_call: TRBJ2-7; d_call: TRBD2; cdr3_aa: CSVEDGQGLAANEQYF; cdr3_nt: TGCAGCGTTGAAGATGGCCAAGGACTAGCGGCGAACGAGCAGTACTTC
v_call: TRBV10-3; clone_size: many; j_call: TRBJ2-1; d_call: -; cdr3_aa: CAIQTGDSSYNEQFF; cdr3_nt: TGTGCCATACAAACGGGGGACAGCTCCTACAATGAGCAGTTCTTC
v_call: TRBV5-1; clone_size: -; j_call: TRBJ2-3; d_call: -; cdr3_aa: CASSLKADMDTQYF; cdr3_nt: TGCGCCAGCAGCTTGAAGGCGGACATGGATACGCAGTATTTT
v_call: TRBV10-3; clone_size: few; j_call: TRBJ2-3; d_call: TRBD2; cdr3_aa: CAIGTLAGATDTQYF; cdr3_nt: TGTGCCATCGGGACGCTAGCGGGGGCCACAGATACGCAGTATTTT
v_call: TRBV2; clone_size: -; j_call: TRBJ2-7; d_call: -; cdr3_aa: CASSNSYYSYEQYF; cdr3_nt: TGTGCCAGCAGTAATAGCTATTACTCCTACGAGCAGTACTTC
v_call: TRBV7-8; clone_size: -; j_call: TRBJ2-7; d_call: -; cdr3_aa: CASKDQPGSYEQYF; cdr3_nt: TGTGCCAGCAAAGACCAACCAGGCTCCTACGAGCAGTACTTC
v_call: TRBV6-4; clone_size: -; j_call: TRBJ1-1; d_call: -; cdr3_aa: CASSVQGPNTEAFF; cdr3_nt: TGTGCCAGCAGTGTACAGGGACCGAACACTGAAGCTTTCTTT
v_call: TRBV28; clone_size: -; j_call: TRBJ1-5; d_call: TRBD1; cdr3_aa: CASSSGDRVSNQPQHF; cdr3_nt: TGTGCCAGCAGTTCTGGCGACAGGGTTAGCAATCAGCCCCAGCATTTT
v_call: TRBV12-3/TRBV12-4; clone_size: few; j_call: TRBJ2-3; d_call: -; cdr3_aa: CASKAGPSTDTQYF; cdr3_nt: TGTGCCAGCAAGGCGGGACCTAGCACAGATACGCAGTATTTT
v_call: TRBV27; clone_size: -; j_call: TRBJ2-2; d_call: TRBD1; cdr3_aa: CASSEGQGIPGELFF; cdr3_nt: TGTGCCAGCAGTGAGGGACAGGGGATACCCGGGGAGCTGTTTTTT
v_call: TRBV18; clone_size: few; j_call: TRBJ1-2; d_call: -; cdr3_aa: CASSKTEFNYGYTF; cdr3_nt: TGTGCCAGCTCAAAGACAGAATTTAACTATGGCTACACCTTC
v_call: TRBV4-1; clone_size: many; j_call: TRBJ2-3; d_call: -; cdr3_aa: CASSQGGAASTDTQYF; cdr3_nt: TGCGCCAGCAGCCAAGGGGGAGCGGCTAGCACAGATACGCAGTATTTT
v_call: TRBV9; clone_size: few; j_call: TRBJ2-3; d_call: TRBD2; cdr3_aa: CASSFSGREADTQYF; cdr3_nt: TGTGCCAGCAGCTTCAGCGGGAGGGAGGCAGATACGCAGTATTTT
v_call: TRBV7-4; clone_size: -; j_call: TRBJ2-3; d_call: TRBD2; cdr3_aa: CASSPLERGPLNSTDTQYF; cdr3_nt: TGTGCCAGCAGCCCCCTCGAGCGGGGGCCTCTTAATAGCACAGATACGCAGTATTTT
v_call: TRBV12-3/TRBV12-4; clone_size: many; j_call: TRBJ1-2; d_call: TRBD1; cdr3_aa: CASSGTEKGGYTF; cdr3_nt: TGTGCCAGCAGCGGGACAGAGAAAGGTGGCTACACCTTC
v_call: TRBV3-1; clone_size: -; j_call: TRBJ2-1; d_call: -; cdr3_aa: CASRQSPRKDNEQFF; cdr3_nt: TGTGCCAGCAGACAATCGCCTCGGAAAGACAATGAGCAGTTCTTC
v_call: TRBV2; clone_size: few; j_call: TRBJ1-5; d_call: -; cdr3_aa: CASSEMGLGQPQHF; cdr3_nt: TGTGCCAGCAGTGAAATGGGACTGGGACAGCCCCAGCATTTT
v_call: TRBV29-1; clone_size: many; j_call: TRBJ2-7; d_call: -; cdr3_aa: CSVARSPYEQYF; cdr3_nt: TGCAGCGTTGCTAGGTCGCCCTACGAGCAGTACTTC
v_call: TRBV12-3/TRBV12-4; clone_size: many; j_call: TRBJ2-7; d_call: TRBD1; cdr3_aa: CASSPGQVNYEQYF; cdr3_nt: TGTGCCAGCAGCCCGGGACAGGTAAACTACGAGCAGTACTTC
v_call: TRBV29-1; clone_size: -; j_call: TRBJ2-1; d_call: TRBD2; cdr3_aa: CSVTGLAGLNEQFF; cdr3_nt: TGCAGCGTGACAGGACTAGCGGGACTCAATGAGCAGTTCTTC
v_call: TRBV20-1; clone_size: -; j_call: TRBJ2-2; d_call: -; cdr3_aa: CSARLGNTGELFF; cdr3_nt: TGCAGTGCTAGGTTGGGGAACACCGGGGAGCTGTTTTTT
v_call: TRBV3-1; clone_size: -; j_call: TRBJ2-1; d_call: -; cdr3_aa: CASSQDLGFPREQFF; cdr3_nt: TGTGCCAGCAGCCAAGATTTGGGGTTTCCGCGTGAGCAGTTCTTC
v_call: TRBV12-3/TRBV12-4; clone_size: many; j_call: TRBJ1-4; d_call: -; cdr3_aa: CASSAADRLGEKLFF; cdr3_nt: TGTGCCAGCAGTGCCGCTGACAGGCTTGGCGAAAAACTGTTTTTT
v_call: TRBV24-1; clone_size: -; j_call: TRBJ2-2; d_call: -; cdr3_aa: CATSDLAAHTGELFF; cdr3_nt: TGTGCCACCAGTGATTTGGCAGCCCACACCGGGGAGCTGTTTTTT
v_call: TRBV2; clone_size: -; j_call: TRBJ2-1; d_call: -; cdr3_aa: CASSDWSSYNEQFF; cdr3_nt: TGTGCCAGCAGTGACTGGAGCTCCTACAATGAGCAGTTCTTC
v_call: TRBV29-1; clone_size: -; j_call: TRBJ1-5; d_call: -; cdr3_aa: CSVGVEGNQPQHF; cdr3_nt: TGCAGCGTTGGGGTGGAGGGCAATCAGCCCCAGCATTTT
v_call: TRBV12-3/TRBV12-4; clone_size: -; j_call: TRBJ2-1; d_call: TRBD2; cdr3_aa: CASSPTSGGMYEQFF; cdr3_nt: TGTGCCAGCAGTCCGACTAGCGGGGGGATGTATGAGCAGTTCTTC
v_call: TRBV7-6; clone_size: few; j_call: TRBJ1-6; d_call: -; cdr3_aa: CASSPRGADSPLHF; cdr3_nt: TGTGCCAGCAGCCCCCGGGGGGCTGACTCACCCCTCCACTTT
v_call: TRBV7-9; clone_size: many; j_call: TRBJ1-1; d_call: -; cdr3_aa: CASSLLGEAFF; cdr3_nt: TGTGCCAGCAGCTTATTAGGTGAAGCTTTCTTT
v_call: TRBV27; clone_size: few; j_call: TRBJ2-3; d_call: TRBD2; cdr3_aa: CASSSPRLAGRTDTQYF; cdr3_nt: TGTGCCAGCAGTTCCCCCCGACTAGCGGGACGCACAGATACGCAGTATTTT
v_call: TRBV5-1; clone_size: -; j_call: TRBJ2-2; d_call: -; cdr3_aa: CASSSPGTFANTGELFF; cdr3_nt: TGCGCCAGCAGCTCCCCCGGCACTTTCGCGAACACCGGGGAGCTGTTTTTT
v_call: TRBV7-9; clone_size: few; j_call: TRBJ1-1; d_call: -; cdr3_aa: CASSRQQNTEAFF; cdr3_nt: TGTGCCAGCAGCCGACAGCAGAACACTGAAGCTTTCTTT
v_call: TRBV28; clone_size: -; j_call: TRBJ2-3; d_call: -; cdr3_aa: CASSTTGRNTDTQYF; cdr3_nt: TGTGCCAGCAGTACGACAGGCCGAAACACAGATACGCAGTATTTT
v_call: TRBV4-2; clone_size: few; j_call: TRBJ1-1; d_call: -; cdr3_aa: CASSQDWSGGTEAFF; cdr3_nt: TGTGCCAGCAGCCAAGATTGGTCGGGCGGCACTGAAGCTTTCTTT
v_call: TRBV20-1; clone_size: few; j_call: TRBJ2-1; d_call: -; cdr3_aa: CSARDGIVGEQFF; cdr3_nt: TGCAGTGCTAGAGATGGGATTGTGGGTGAGCAGTTCTTC